Below, one T cell receptor beta chain is given with its context. Its matching antigen is unknown. V was pared by 4 bases and J by 3 bases, with 5 bases of the junction left unmatched. Germline V gene data show CDR1 as LGHDT and CDR2 as YNNKEL (reference sequence). The CDR3 is 14 amino acids. Once cultured for roughly 10 days, the cells underwent separation to obtain CD4+ T cells. Participants received two doses of either the BNT162b2 or mRNA-1273 vaccine. It was on days 3 and 7 that half the medium was replaced with IL-2 medium. These data come from a study of vaccination effects on CD4 cells after COVID-19. Study overall: It was a median of 72 days after the second dose that post-vaccine samples were obtained. A few million PBMC were placed in each well, which was supplemented with 10 IU/ml IL-2 and around 9.4 ug/ml peptides.

Clones were sequenced by immunoSEQ multiplex PCR, and TCRdb holds only the in-frame ones, with some missing. The data hold about 45,000 clones, with roughly 72% observed a single time. The study, taken as a whole, reports: Late in the post-vaccination period, infection-induced and vaccine-induced clones underwent marked clonal contraction.

The sequence was obtained from a human donor who received a COVID-19 vaccine. V usage is TRBV3-1 (or the pseudogene TRBV3-2) and J usage is TRBJ1-2; 7 positions agree with TRBD1. The material was CD4+ T cells from PBMCs cultured without peptide, obtained after COVID-19 vaccination. The CDR3, as DNA: TGTGCCAGCAGCCGGGACAGTAGCGACTATGGCTACACCTTC. Translating it yields CASSRDSSDYGYTF.